The 7 T cell receptor beta chains in this list originate from one sample, sequenced in a study of vaccination effects on CD4 cells after COVID-19. The authors isolated CD4+ T cells after about 10 days of culture. Each participant was given two doses of one vaccine (BNT162b2 or mRNA-1273). Using immunoSEQ multiplex PCR, the repertoire was profiled, and TCRdb retains in-frame clones only, with some absent. The sample gives tens of thousands of clones, around 70% of which show up once; roughly 2.3% is in the top ten. These receptors are not linked to any known antigen. The sample consisted of CD4+ T cells from PBMCs cultured without peptide, taken after COVID-19 vaccination. These receptors were collected from a human donor who received a COVID-19 vaccine.

The rearrangement uses TRBV5-5 and TRBJ1-3, with a tentative D call TRBD1 (6 bases). V shed 7 bases and J shed 1 base, with 12 bases lying between them. The CDR3 is 14 residues long. CDR1 SGHKS and CDR2 YYEKEE come from the germline V gene (reference sequence). The chain's CDR3 is CASYREHSGNTIYF. CDR3 in DNA: TGTGCCAGCTACAGGGAGCATTCTGGAAACACCATATATTTT.

This clone came up a few times. The chain carries TRBV19 and TRBJ1-4; D might be TRBD1 (6 bases). The V gene lost 5 bases and the J gene lost 6 bases, with 16 bases spanning the gap. Germline CDR1 and CDR2: LNHDA and SQIVND (reference sequence). The CDR3 covers 15 residues. The CDR3 is CASSSNRVLDEKLFF. Written as DNA, the CDR3 is TGTGCCAGTAGTTCGAACAGGGTCCTCGATGAAAAACTGTTTTTT.

The chain links TRBV28 to TRBJ1-2; D ambiguous. This CDR3 contains 11 residues. Trimming removed 6 bases at V and 8 bases at J, with 10 bases between. The germline V gene encodes CDR1 MDHEN and CDR2 SYDVKM. CDR3 region: CASRLTGGYTF. Written as DNA, the CDR3 is TGTGCCAGCAGACTAACTGGGGGCTACACCTTC.

This clone was detected only once. V gene TRBV28 combines with J gene TRBJ1-2, with D possibly TRBD1 on 5 matching bases. Trimming removed 0 bases from V and 6 bases from J, with 11 bases in between. The length of the CDR3 is 14 residues. Looked up from germline, CDR1 is MDHEN and CDR2 is SYDVKM. CDR3 loop: CASSLWPETDGYTF. The CDR3 nucleotides are TGTGCCAGCAGTTTATGGCCGGAGACAGATGGCTACACCTTC.

This clone occurred a few times. This rearrangement joins TRBV2 to TRBJ1-1, with D maybe TRBD1 (5 bases). The CDR3 loop spans 14 amino acids. Germline CDR1 SNHLY, CDR2 FYNNEI. V was shortened by 3 bases and J by 5 bases, with 13 bases between the two germline ends. The CDR3 spells CASSDEGRDTEAFF. DNA of the CDR3: TGTGCCAGCAGTGACGAGGGGAGGGATACTGAAGCTTTCTTT. Complete variable domain (other parts from reference TRBV2 and TRBJ1-1): EPEVTQTPSHQVTQMGQEVILRCVPISNHLYFYWYRQILGQKVEFLVSFYNNEISEKSEIFDDQFSVERPDGSNFTLKIRSTKLEDSAMYFCASSDEGRDTEAFFGQGTRLTVV.

The chain combines TRBV5-1 with TRBJ1-6, with D uncertain. Germline V CDR1 and CDR2: SGHRS, YFSETQ. V lost 0 bases and J 10 bases, leaving 8 bases between the germline ends. This CDR3 is built from 13 residues. This CDR3 reads CASSLGARSPLHF. The CDR3 DNA follows: TGCGCCAGCAGCTTGGGGGCTAGATCACCCCTCCACTTT.

This chain uses TRBV28 with TRBJ1-1; D might be TRBD1 (6 bases). The germline gives CDR1 MDHEN, CDR2 SYDVKM. The length of the CDR3 is 14 residues. The V end was cut by 2 bases, the J end by 5 bases, with 12 bases between. CDR3 bases: TGTGCCAGCAGTTTACCAGGGGCCAGGACTGAAGCTTTCTTT. This translates into CASSLPGARTEAFF.